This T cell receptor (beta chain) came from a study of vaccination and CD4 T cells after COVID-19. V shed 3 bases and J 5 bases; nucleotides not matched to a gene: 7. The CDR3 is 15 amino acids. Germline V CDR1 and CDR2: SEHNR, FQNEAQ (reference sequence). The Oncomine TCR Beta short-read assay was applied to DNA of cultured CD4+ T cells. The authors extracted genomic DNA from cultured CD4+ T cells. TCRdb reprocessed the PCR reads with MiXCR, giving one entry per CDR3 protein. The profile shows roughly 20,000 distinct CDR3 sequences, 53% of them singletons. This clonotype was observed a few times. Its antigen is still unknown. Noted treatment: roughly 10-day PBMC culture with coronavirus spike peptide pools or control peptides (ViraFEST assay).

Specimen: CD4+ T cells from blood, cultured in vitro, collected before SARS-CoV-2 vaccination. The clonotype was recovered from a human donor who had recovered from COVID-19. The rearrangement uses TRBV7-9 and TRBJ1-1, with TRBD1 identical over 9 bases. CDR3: CASSFSGTGRTEAFF. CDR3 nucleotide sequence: TGTGCCAGCAGCTTCTCCGGGACAGGGAGGACTGAAGCTTTCTTT.